The 31 T cell receptor beta chains presented below share a single source sample, sequenced in a study of cytomegalovirus exposure and HLA in healthy donors. Here immunoSEQ multiplex PCR was the method, and the copy in TCRdb shows in-frame clones only, minus some. The table has 150,000 to 200,000 clones, more than 75% seen once. The source material was PBMCs. These receptors originate from a young man in good health and CMV-seropositive.

The chain is built from TRBV5-4 and TRBJ2-7, with D tentatively TRBD1 (7 bases). Trimming removed 0 bases from V and 0 bases from J, with 10 bases in between. This CDR3 is built from 15 residues. Germline lookup yields CDR1 SGHNT and CDR2 YYREEE (reference sequence). The CDR3 DNA reads as TGTGCCAGCAGCTTGGGGCAGGGGGGCTCCTACGAGCAGTACTTC. It yields the protein CASSLGQGGSYEQYF.

The rearrangement joins TRBV7-3 to TRBJ1-1; TRBD1 might be the D (5 bases). The CDR3 has 16 residues. With 0 bases removed from V and 4 bases from J, the gap between germline ends came to 15 bases. In germline, CDR1 is SGHTA, CDR2 FQGTGA. In DNA, the CDR3 is TGTGCCAGCAGCTTAACGACCCAGGGAAAAGGCACTGAAGCTTTCTTT. Its translation is CASSLTTQGKGTEAFF.

This clone was recorded only once. This chain uses TRBV27 with TRBJ2-5; 11 bases match TRBD1. Germline trimming cut 5 bases from V and 4 bases from J; bases unmatched to any gene: 9. The CDR3 contains 16 residues. Germline values: CDR1 MNHEY, CDR2 SMNVEV (reference sequence). The CDR3 here is CASSQDRGRWRETQYF. CDR3 sequence (DNA): TGTGCCAGCAGTCAGGACAGGGGGCGTTGGAGAGAGACCCAGTACTTC.

J is TRBJ2-1 and V is TRBV5-6, with TRBD1 identical over 9 bases. Germline-derived CDR1 and CDR2 are SGHDT and YYEEEE. This CDR3 spans 16 amino acids. J lost 1 base, V lost 4 bases, and 6 bases had no gene match. The CDR3 DNA is TGTGCCAGCAGCCGGTCCGGGACAGGGTCCTACAATGAGCAGTTCTTC. Its translation is CASSRSGTGSYNEQFF.

This clone was seen a single time. The chain couples TRBV5-1 to TRBJ2-5; perhaps TRBD1 as D (5 bases). Germline V CDR1 and CDR2: SGHRS, YFSETQ. The CDR3 has 14 residues. V was trimmed by 1 base and J by 4 bases, leaving 11 bases between them. The CDR3 nucleotides read TGCGCCAGCAGCTTGACAGGCCCCAGAGAGACCCAGTACTTC. Its protein product is CASSLTGPRETQYF. Filled out from reference TRBV5-1 and TRBJ2-5, the complete variable domain reads KAGVTQTPRYLIKTRGQQVTLSCSPISGHRSVSWYQQTPGQGLQFLFEYFSETQRNKGNFPGRFSGRQFSNSRSEMNVSTLELGDSALYLCASSLTGPRETQYFGPGTRLLVL.

This chain joins TRBV27 and TRBJ2-7; possible D gene TRBD2, 6 bases. The CDR3 loop spans 13 amino acids. Germline V lookup: CDR1 MNHEY, CDR2 SMNVEV (reference sequence). V was trimmed by 3 bases and J by 6 bases, leaving 12 bases between them. The DNA of the CDR3 is TGTGCCAGCAGTTTGGGGGGAACTGGCGAGCAGTACTTC. This translates into CASSLGGTGEQYF.

This chain links TRBV4-3 with TRBJ2-1, with 10 bases that match TRBD2. The V and J ends lost 1 base and 8 bases, in that order; junction bases with no gene match: 2. The germline V gene has CDR1 LGHNA and CDR2 YSLEER. The CDR3 consists of 14 residues. The CDR3 DNA reads as TGCGCCAGCAGCCAAGGGACTAGCGGTGATGAGCAGTTCTTC. Residues: CASSQGTSGDEQFF.

In DNA, the CDR3 is TGTGCCAGCACCCAACGGTCGCTAGCGGGAGGGCCTTTCGTGGGAGAGACCCAGTACTTC. As protein: CASTQRSLAGGPFVGETQYF. This rearrangement joins TRBV21-1 to TRBJ2-5; the table's D gene call, TRBD2, was not cross checked with the DNA. TRBV21-1 is flagged as a pseudogene. The CDR3 runs to 20 residues.

The chain recombines TRBV10-1 with TRBJ2-7; D is unresolved. Per germline, CDR1 WNHNN and CDR2 SYGVQD (reference sequence). The CDR3 has 16 residues. Between the trimmed V and J ends, which lost 8 bases and 0 bases, there was a span of 20 bases. This CDR3 is CASLFWFPQISYEQYF. The DNA for the CDR3 is TGCGCCAGCCTTTTCTGGTTTCCGCAGATCTCCTACGAGCAGTACTTC.

The genes are TRBV5-1 and TRBJ2-2; TRBD2 agrees at 8 bases. The CDR3 has 15 amino acids. V gave up 4 bases and J gave up 1 base; unmatched junction bases: 3. Per the germline V gene, CDR1 is SGHRS and CDR2 is YFSETQ. CDR3 DNA sequence: TGCGCCAGCAGCGTAACTAGCGGGAACACCGGGGAGCTGTTTTTT. Residues: CASSVTSGNTGELFF.

The V call is TRBV7-2, the J call TRBJ2-3, with a weak D call TRBD2 (6 bases). Trimming removed 3 bases from V and 2 bases from J, with 12 bases in between. The CDR3 totals 15 residues. The germline V gene has CDR1 SGHTA and CDR2 FQGNSA. The CDR3 DNA sequence: TGTGCCAGCAGCTTCGGAGGCGGGGCCACAGATACGCAGTATTTT. Its protein is CASSFGGGATDTQYF. Combining the CDR3 with reference TRBV7-2 and TRBJ2-3 gives the whole variable domain GAGVSQSPSNKVTEKGKDVELRCDPISGHTALYWYRQSLGQGLEFLIYFQGNSAPDKSGLPSDRFSAERTGGSVSTLTIQRTQQEDSAVYLCASSFGGGATDTQYFGPGTRLTVL.

The gene calls are TRBV6-1 and TRBJ2-2; 8 bases line up with TRBD2. The CDR3 contains 18 residues. Losses at the gene ends were 2 bases for V and 4 bases for J; bases not matched to a gene: 12. Germline assignment: CDR1 MNHNS and CDR2 SASEGT. The CDR3 loop reads CASSEQPLAGHSTGELFF. The CDR3 coding sequence is TGTGCCAGCAGTGAACAACCCTTAGCGGGACACTCCACCGGGGAGCTGTTTTTT.

The gene calls are TRBV2 and TRBJ2-4; the match to TRBD1 covers 9 bases. Trimming removed 6 bases from V and 5 bases from J; junction bases left unmatched: 5. From germline, CDR1 is SNHLY and CDR2 FYNNEI. There are 14 residues in the CDR3. The CDR3 sequence: CASRGTGQENIQYF. CDR3 nucleotides: TGTGCCAGCAGGGGGACAGGGCAGGAAAACATTCAGTACTTC.

The chain joins TRBV7-2 to TRBJ2-1, with 12 bases aligning to TRBD2. CDR3 length equals 16 residues. J lost 6 bases, V lost 5 bases, and 8 bases had no gene match. The germline CDR1 and CDR2 sequences are SGHTA and FQGNSA. The CDR3: CASSPKGLAGFNEQFF. The CDR3 DNA reads TGTGCCAGCAGCCCAAAAGGACTAGCGGGATTCAATGAGCAGTTCTTC.

The rearrangement links TRBV11-2 to TRBJ2-1; 8 nucleotides agree with TRBD2. Germline CDR1 reads SGHAT; CDR2 reads FQNNGV. This CDR3 has 14 amino acids. Trimming at V came to 4 bases and at J to 13 bases, leaving 12 bases not matched to a gene. The CDR3 protein is CASSYIREGLGQFF. The CDR3 DNA is TGTGCCAGCAGCTATATACGGGAGGGCCTGGGACAGTTCTTC.

DNA for the CDR3: TGTGCCAGCAGTACCCGTGGTAGCGGGGACAATGAGCAGTTCTTC. Residues: CASSTRGSGDNEQFF. This chain uses TRBV28 with TRBJ2-1, with 8 bases matching TRBD2. J lost 5 bases, V lost 5 bases, and 8 bases had no gene match. The CDR3 covers 15 residues. The germline CDR1 and CDR2 sequences are MDHEN and SYDVKM.

The DNA for the CDR3 is TGTGCCAGCAGTGAGGCAGGATCCTATGGCTACACCTTC. Residues: CASSEAGSYGYTF. The V call is TRBV6-1, the J call TRBJ1-2, with unresolved D. The CDR3 has 13 residues. From germline, CDR1 is MNHNS and CDR2 SASEGT. V lost 3 bases, J lost 4 bases, and 9 bases lay in between.

The chain recombines TRBV28 with TRBJ1-1; D is unclear. Per germline, CDR1 MDHEN and CDR2 SYDVKM. The CDR3 consists of 12 residues. V lost 5 bases and J 5 bases, leaving 9 bases between the germline ends. CDR3 protein: CASSPSSTEAFF. The CDR3 DNA reads as TGTGCCAGCAGTCCCTCTTCTACTGAAGCTTTCTTT.

This clone was seen a few times. The chain is built from TRBV28 and TRBJ1-2; D ambiguous. The CDR3 totals 11 residues. Germline assignment: CDR1 MDHEN and CDR2 SYDVKM. Trimming stripped 5 bases from V and 8 bases from J, with 9 bases between. CDR3 residues: CASSSLLGYTF. In nucleotides, the CDR3 is TGTGCCAGCAGTAGCCTTTTGGGCTACACCTTC.

The chain employs TRBV5-1 and TRBJ2-7; 7 bases are shared with TRBD2. The ends lost 4 bases at V and 12 bases at J; junction bases unmatched: 10. This CDR3 region has 12 residues. Germline V CDR1 and CDR2: SGHRS, YFSETQ. In DNA, the CDR3 is TGCGCCAGCAGCCCCGGGGAGGGTAGAGCGTACTTC. It specifies CASSPGEGRAYF.

The count of this clone is one. The J gene is TRBJ2-7, the V gene TRBV6-5; 7 nucleotides line up with TRBD1. The CDR3 runs to 16 residues. The germline CDR1 and CDR2 sequences are MNHEY and SVGAGI. V was pared by 4 bases and J by 3 bases, with 12 bases of the junction left unmatched. The CDR3 reads CASSCLYWDSFYEQYF. CDR3 nucleotides: TGTGCCAGCAGTTGTCTTTATTGGGACAGCTTCTACGAGCAGTACTTC.

The chain is built from TRBV4-2 and TRBJ2-7, with D possibly being TRBD2 (6 bases). The ends were cut back, 0 bases at V and 6 bases at J, with 15 bases in the middle. This CDR3 comprises 15 residues. In germline, CDR1 is LGHNA, CDR2 YNFKEQ. The CDR3 loop reads CASSQDLAGLVEQYF. The CDR3, as DNA: TGTGCCAGCAGCCAAGATTTGGCGGGACTGGTCGAGCAGTACTTC.

The chain recombines TRBV4-2 with TRBJ2-1, with a possible D match to TRBD2 (5 bases). Germline V CDR1 and CDR2: LGHNA, YNFKEQ. The CDR3 runs to 16 residues. V lost 4 bases, J lost 0 bases, and 13 bases lay in between. As DNA, the CDR3 is TGTGCCAGCAGCCTAGCCCTCGGGATCTCCTACAATGAGCAGTTCTTC. This encodes CASSLALGISYNEQFF.

The V and J genes are TRBV10-3 and TRBJ1-2, with D possibly TRBD1 on 6 matching bases. This CDR3 comprises 12 residues. Germline V gene data show CDR1 as ENHRY and CDR2 as SYGVKD. The germline V and J ends were trimmed by 7 bases and 6 bases, with 12 bases remaining between them. CDR3 bases: TGTGCCATCAAAACAGGGCTAGATGGCTACACCTTC. The encoded protein is CAIKTGLDGYTF.

V usage is TRBV9 and J usage is TRBJ2-7; no clear D gene. The CDR3 covers 15 residues. V lost 4 bases and J lost 3, with 17 bases in between. CDR1 and CDR2 from the germline V gene are SGDLS and YYNGEE. The CDR3 is CASSPTPRGIYEQYF. CDR3 bases: TGTGCCAGCAGCCCAACGCCGAGAGGAATCTACGAGCAGTACTTC.

The table lists this clone with a few counts. V and J are TRBV18 and TRBJ1-5; D perhaps matches TRBD1 (6 bases). This CDR3 is 15 amino acids long. V shed 4 bases and J shed 5 bases, with 15 bases lying between them. Per the germline V gene, CDR1 is KGHSH and CDR2 is LQKENI. The CDR3 is CASSQKQGGDQPQHF. DNA of the CDR3: TGTGCCAGCTCACAAAAACAGGGTGGTGATCAGCCCCAGCATTTT.

The chain combines TRBV7-3 with TRBJ2-7, with 12 nucleotides matching TRBD2. Germline values: CDR1 SGHTA, CDR2 FQGTGA. This CDR3 contains 18 residues. V shed 4 bases and J 3 bases; nucleotides not matched to a gene: 13. CDR3 bases: TGTGCCAGCAGCTCCGACCCTTGGACTAGCGGGGACAACTACGAGCAGTACTTC. Amino acids: CASSSDPWTSGDNYEQYF.

This clone turned up a few times. The J gene is TRBJ1-4, the V gene TRBV25-1, with unresolved D. The CDR3 runs to 11 residues. Germline V gives CDR1 MGHDK, CDR2 SYGVNS. Trimming shortened V by 4 bases and J by 8 bases, and 5 bases separated the two germline ends. CDR3 nucleotide sequence: TGTGCCAGCAGTGCGGGAGAAAAACTGTTTTTT. Its translation is CASSAGEKLFF.

This chain uses TRBV9 with TRBJ2-7, with D unresolved. CDR3 size: 13 residues. V lost 4 bases, J lost 0 bases, and 8 bases lay in between. CDR1 and CDR2 (germline): SGDLS, YYNGEE. CDR3 nucleotide sequence: TGTGCCAGCAGCTCCTATAGCTCCTACGAGCAGTACTTC. Translating it yields CASSSYSSYEQYF.

V and J are TRBV5-6 and TRBJ2-7, with D possibly being TRBD1 (5 bases). Germline-derived CDR1 and CDR2 are SGHDT and YYEEEE. The CDR3 totals 12 residues. V was clipped by 4 bases and J by 8 bases, with 13 bases between them. The CDR3 sequence: CASSGIGAQQYF. CDR3 sequence (DNA): TGTGCCAGCAGCGGGATAGGGGCCCAGCAGTACTTC.

The chain employs TRBV6-5 and TRBJ2-2; 7 nucleotides match TRBD1. Germline V lookup: CDR1 MNHEY, CDR2 SVGAGI. Trimming cost V 6 bases and J 5 bases; bases outside gene matches: 3. This CDR3 comprises 13 residues. The CDR3 spells CASRKQGTGELFF. CDR3 nucleotide sequence: TGTGCCAGCAGAAAACAGGGGACCGGGGAGCTGTTTTTT.